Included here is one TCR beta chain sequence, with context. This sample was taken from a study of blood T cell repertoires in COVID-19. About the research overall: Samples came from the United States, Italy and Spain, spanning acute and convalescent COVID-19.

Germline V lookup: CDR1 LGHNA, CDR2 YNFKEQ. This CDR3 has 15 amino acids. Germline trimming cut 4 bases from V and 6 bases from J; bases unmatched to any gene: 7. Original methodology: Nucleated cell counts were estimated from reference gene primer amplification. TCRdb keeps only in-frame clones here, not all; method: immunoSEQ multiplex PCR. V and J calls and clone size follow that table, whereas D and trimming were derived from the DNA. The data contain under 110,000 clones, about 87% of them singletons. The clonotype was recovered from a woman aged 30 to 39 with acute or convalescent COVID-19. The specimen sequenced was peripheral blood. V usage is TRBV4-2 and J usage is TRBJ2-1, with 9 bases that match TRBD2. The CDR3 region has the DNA TGTGCCAGCAGCCCGGGCGGGGGGGTAAGCAATGAGCAGTTCTTC. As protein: CASSPGGGVSNEQFF.